The clone carrying this TCR beta chain was counted a few times. Its specificity is not known. These data are taken from a study of beta chain features in type 1 diabetes. Study summary: The samples had 85 million to 140 million sorted cells examined in all. General observations from the study: Naive, central memory and Treg TCRB repertoires seemed to resemble each other more closely in patients than they did in healthy donors. All four CD4+ subsets of Type 1 diabetes patients contained TCRB CDR3s that were moderately but significantly shorter. No resolution was reached here on whether HLA type influences TCRB rearrangement. Among type 1 diabetes patients, VDJ junctions had fewer insertions and more deletions.

The CDR3 spans 13 residues. CDR1 MDHEN and CDR2 SYDVKM come from the germline V gene. Between the trimmed V and J ends, which lost 4 bases and 7 bases, there was a span of 11 bases. Of the isolated RNA, all was reverse transcribed, and so the sequenced material was expressed TCRB transcripts. Sequencing used immunoSEQ multiplex PCR; TCRdb keeps in-frame clones, though not all of them. The table has some 290,000 clones, 14% seen once. The source is a man aged 30 to 45 with type 1 diabetes. The chain joins TRBV28 to TRBJ2-1, with D maybe TRBD1 (6 bases). The material sequenced was naive CD4+ T cells from blood. This CDR3 is CASSSGQMNEQFF. In DNA form, the CDR3 reads TGTGCCAGCAGTTCCGGACAGATGAATGAGCAGTTCTTC.